This T cell receptor (beta chain) was identified during a study of cytomegalovirus exposure and HLA in healthy donors. V was pared by 5 bases and J by 6 bases, with 7 bases of the junction left unmatched. The CDR3 is 15 amino acids. Germline assignment: CDR1 SGHTA and CDR2 FQGNSA. Sequencing used immunoSEQ multiplex PCR; TCRdb keeps in-frame clones, though not all of them. The sample carries roughly 190,000 clones, roughly 86% recorded once. What was sequenced was PBMCs. The clonotype comes from a man aged 25-45 years in good health and CMV-seropositive. V and J are TRBV7-2 and TRBJ1-5; TRBD1 matches 10 bases. The CDR3 here is CASSPPGTGVQPQHF. CDR3 nucleotides: TGTGCCAGCAGCCCCCCCGGGACAGGGGTTCAGCCCCAGCATTTT.